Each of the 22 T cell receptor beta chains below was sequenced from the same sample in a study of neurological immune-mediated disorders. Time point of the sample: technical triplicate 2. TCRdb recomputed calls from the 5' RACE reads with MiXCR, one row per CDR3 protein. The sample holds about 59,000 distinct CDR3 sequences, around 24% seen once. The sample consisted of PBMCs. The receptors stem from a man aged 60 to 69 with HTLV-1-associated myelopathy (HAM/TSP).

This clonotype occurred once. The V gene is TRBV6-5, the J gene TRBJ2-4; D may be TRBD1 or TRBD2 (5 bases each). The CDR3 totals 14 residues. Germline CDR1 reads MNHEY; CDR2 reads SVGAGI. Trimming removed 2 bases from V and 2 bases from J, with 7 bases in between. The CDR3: CASSYGGPKNIQYF. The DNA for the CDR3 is TGTGCCAGCAGTTACGGGGGACCCAAAAACATTCAGTACTTC.

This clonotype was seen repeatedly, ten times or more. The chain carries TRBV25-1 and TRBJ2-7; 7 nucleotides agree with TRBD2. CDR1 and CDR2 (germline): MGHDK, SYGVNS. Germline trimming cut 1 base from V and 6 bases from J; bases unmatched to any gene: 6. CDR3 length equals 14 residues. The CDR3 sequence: CASSELAPGGEQYF. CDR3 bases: TGTGCCAGCAGTGAATTGGCTCCGGGGGGCGAGCAGTACTTC.

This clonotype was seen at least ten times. CDR3 amino acids: CASRWGHLSYEQYF. The CDR3 DNA reads TGTGCCAGCAGGTGGGGACACCTCTCCTACGAGCAGTACTTC. This chain connects TRBV7-2 to TRBJ2-7, with D perhaps TRBD1 (6 bases). V shed 6 bases and J shed 0 bases, with 12 bases lying between them. The V gene's germline CDR1 is SGHTA and CDR2 FQGNSA. The CDR3 has 14 residues.

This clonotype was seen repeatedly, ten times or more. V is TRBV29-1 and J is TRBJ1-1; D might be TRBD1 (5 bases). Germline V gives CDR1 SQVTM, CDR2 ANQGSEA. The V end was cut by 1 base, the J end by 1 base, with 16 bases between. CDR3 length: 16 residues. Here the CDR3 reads CSVEGQGISGNTEAFF. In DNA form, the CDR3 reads TGCAGCGTTGAAGGGCAGGGAATCTCAGGGAACACTGAAGCTTTCTTT. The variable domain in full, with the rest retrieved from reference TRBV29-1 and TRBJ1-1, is SAVISQKPSRDICQRGTSLTIQCQVDSQVTMMFWYRQQPGQSLTLIATANQGSEATYESGFVIDKFPISRPNLTFSTLTVSNMSPEDSSIYLCSVEGQGISGNTEAFFGQGTRLTVV.

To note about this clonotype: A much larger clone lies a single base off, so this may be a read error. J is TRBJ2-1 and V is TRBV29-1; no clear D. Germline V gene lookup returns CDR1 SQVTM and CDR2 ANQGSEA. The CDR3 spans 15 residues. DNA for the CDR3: TGCAACGTATTCCTCCTTATTTTATCCTACAATGAGCAGTTCTTC. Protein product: CNVFLLILSYNEQFF.

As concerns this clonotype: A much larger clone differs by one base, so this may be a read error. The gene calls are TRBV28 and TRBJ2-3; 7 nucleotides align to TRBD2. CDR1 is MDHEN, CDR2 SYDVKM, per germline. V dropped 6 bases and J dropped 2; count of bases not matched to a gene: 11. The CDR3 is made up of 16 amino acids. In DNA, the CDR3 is TGTGCCAGCAGACGACAGAGCGGGACGAACACAGATACGCAGTATTTT. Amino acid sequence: CASRRQSGTNTDTQYF.

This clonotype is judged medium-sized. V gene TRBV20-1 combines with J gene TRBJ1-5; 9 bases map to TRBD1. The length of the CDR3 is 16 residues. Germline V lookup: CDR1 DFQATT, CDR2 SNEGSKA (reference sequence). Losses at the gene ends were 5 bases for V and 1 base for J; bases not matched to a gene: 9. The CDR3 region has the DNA TGCAGTGCTCCATACCGGGACAGGGAGAGCAATCAGCCCCAGCATTTT. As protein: CSAPYRDRESNQPQHF.

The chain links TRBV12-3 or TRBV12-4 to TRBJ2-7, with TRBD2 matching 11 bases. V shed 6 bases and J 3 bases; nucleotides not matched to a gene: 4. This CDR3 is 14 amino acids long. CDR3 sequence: CASRASGRNYEQYF. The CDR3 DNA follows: TGTGCCAGCAGAGCTAGCGGGAGGAACTACGAGCAGTACTTC.

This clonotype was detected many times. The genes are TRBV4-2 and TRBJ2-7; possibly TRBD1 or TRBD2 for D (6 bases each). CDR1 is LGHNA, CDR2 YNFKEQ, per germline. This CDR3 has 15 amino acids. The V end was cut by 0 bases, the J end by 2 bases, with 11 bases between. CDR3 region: CASSQEGGRAYEQYF. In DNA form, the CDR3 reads TGTGCCAGCAGCCAAGAGGGGGGCAGAGCCTACGAGCAGTACTTC.

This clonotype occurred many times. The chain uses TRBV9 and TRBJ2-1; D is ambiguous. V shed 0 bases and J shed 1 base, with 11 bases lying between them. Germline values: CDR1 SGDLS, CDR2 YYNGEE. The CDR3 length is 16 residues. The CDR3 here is CASSVGVDFSYNEQFF. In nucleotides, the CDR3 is TGTGCCAGCAGCGTAGGGGTTGACTTTTCCTACAATGAGCAGTTCTTC.

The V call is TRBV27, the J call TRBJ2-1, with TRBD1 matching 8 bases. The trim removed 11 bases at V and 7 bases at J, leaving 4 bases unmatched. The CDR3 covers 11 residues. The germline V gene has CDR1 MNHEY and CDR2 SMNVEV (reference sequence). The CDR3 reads CASNRGNEQFF. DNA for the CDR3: TGTGCCTCCAACAGGGGGAATGAGCAGTTCTTC.

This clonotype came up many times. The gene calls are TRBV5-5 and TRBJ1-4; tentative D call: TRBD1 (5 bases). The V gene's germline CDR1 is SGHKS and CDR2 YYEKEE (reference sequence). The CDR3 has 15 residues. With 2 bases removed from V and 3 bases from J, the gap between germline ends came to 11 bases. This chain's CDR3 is CASSFSGAANEKLFF. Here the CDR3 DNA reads TGTGCCAGCAGCTTCTCTGGGGCAGCTAATGAAAAACTGTTTTTT.

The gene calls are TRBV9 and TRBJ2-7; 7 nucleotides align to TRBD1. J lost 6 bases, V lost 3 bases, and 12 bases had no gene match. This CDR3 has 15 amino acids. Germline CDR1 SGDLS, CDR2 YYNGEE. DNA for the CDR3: TGTGCCAGCAGCGCCACCGGGACAGCTCCTGGCGAGCAGTACTTC. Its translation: CASSATGTAPGEQYF.

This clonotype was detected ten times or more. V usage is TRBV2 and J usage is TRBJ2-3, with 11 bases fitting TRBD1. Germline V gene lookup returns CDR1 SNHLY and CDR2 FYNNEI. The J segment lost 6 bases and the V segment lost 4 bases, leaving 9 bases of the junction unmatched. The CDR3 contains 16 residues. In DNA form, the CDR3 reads TGTGCCAGCAGTGGGGACAGGGGGAAAGGTACCGATACGCAGTATTTT. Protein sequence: CASSGDRGKGTDTQYF.

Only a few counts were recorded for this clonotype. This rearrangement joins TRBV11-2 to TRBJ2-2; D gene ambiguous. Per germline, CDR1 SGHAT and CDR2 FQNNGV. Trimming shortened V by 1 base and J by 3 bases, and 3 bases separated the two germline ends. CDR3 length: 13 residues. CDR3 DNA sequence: TGTGCCAGCAGCTTAGTGTACACCGGGGAGCTGTTTTTT. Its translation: CASSLVYTGELFF.

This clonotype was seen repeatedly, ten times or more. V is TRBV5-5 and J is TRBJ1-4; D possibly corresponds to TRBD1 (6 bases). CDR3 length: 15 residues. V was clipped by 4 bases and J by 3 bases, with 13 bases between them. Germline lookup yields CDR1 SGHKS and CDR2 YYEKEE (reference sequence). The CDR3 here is CASSPWGAPNEKLFF. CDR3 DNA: TGTGCCAGCAGCCCGTGGGGGGCGCCTAATGAAAAACTGTTTTTT.

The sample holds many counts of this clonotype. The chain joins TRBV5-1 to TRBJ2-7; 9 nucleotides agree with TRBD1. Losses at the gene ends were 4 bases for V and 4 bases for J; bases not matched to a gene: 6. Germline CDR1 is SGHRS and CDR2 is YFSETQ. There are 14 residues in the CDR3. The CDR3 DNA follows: TGCGCCAGCAGCGTCCGGGACAGGGAATACGAGCAGTACTTC. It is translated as CASSVRDREYEQYF.

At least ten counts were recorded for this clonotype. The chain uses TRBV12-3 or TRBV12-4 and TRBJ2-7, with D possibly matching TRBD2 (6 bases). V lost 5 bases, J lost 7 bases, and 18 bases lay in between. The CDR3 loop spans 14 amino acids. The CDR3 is CASSIRERAKEQYF. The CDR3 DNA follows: TGTGCCAGCAGTATTCGGGAGCGTGCGAAAGAGCAGTACTTC.

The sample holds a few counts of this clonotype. The CDR3 reads CASSLVSSSYEQYF. The CDR3 DNA follows: TGTGCCAGCAGCTTGGTTTCCAGCTCCTACGAGCAGTACTTC. This chain connects TRBV5-6 to TRBJ2-7; D is unclear. Germline V lookup: CDR1 SGHDT, CDR2 YYEEEE. The V and J ends lost 0 bases and 0 bases respectively, with 7 bases between them. CDR3 size: 14 residues.

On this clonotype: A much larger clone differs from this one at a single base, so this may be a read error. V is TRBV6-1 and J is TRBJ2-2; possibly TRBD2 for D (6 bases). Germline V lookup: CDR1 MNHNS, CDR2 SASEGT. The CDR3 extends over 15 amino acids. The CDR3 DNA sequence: TGTGCCAGCAGTGGGGGCAGGGAGGTCCCCGGGGAGCGGTTTTTT. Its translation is CASSGGREVPGERFF.

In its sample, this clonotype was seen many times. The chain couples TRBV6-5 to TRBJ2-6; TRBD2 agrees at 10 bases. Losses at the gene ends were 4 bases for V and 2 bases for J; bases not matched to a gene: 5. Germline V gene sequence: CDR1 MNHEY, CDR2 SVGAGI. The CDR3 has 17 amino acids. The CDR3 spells CASSSGLAAAGANVLTF. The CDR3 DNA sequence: TGTGCCAGCAGTTCTGGACTAGCGGCGGCTGGGGCCAACGTCCTGACTTTC.

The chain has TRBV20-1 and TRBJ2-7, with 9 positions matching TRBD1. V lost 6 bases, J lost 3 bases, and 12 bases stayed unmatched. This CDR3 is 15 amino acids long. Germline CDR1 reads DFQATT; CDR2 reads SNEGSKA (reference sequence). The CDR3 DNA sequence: TGCAGTGCCAATTACGACAGGGGGGGGATCTACGAGCAGTACTTC. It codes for CSANYDRGGIYEQYF.